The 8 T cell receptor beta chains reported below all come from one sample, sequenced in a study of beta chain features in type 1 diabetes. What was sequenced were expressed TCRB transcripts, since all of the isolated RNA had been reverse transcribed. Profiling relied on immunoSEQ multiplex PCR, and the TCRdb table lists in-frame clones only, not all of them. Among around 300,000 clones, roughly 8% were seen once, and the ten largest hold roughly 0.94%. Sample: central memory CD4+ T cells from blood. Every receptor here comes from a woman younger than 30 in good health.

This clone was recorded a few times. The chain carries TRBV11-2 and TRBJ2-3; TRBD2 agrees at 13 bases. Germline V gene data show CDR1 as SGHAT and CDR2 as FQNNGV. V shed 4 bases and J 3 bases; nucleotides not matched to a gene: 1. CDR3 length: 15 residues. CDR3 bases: TGTGCCAGCAGCTCGGGACTAGCGGGGACAGATACGCAGTATTTT. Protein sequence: CASSSGLAGTDTQYF.

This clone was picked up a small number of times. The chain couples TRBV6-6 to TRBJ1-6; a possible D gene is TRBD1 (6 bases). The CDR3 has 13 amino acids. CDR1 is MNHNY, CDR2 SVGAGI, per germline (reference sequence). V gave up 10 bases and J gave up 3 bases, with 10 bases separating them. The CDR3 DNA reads TGTGCCACCAGGGACATCTATAATTCACCCCTCCACTTT. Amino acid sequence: CATRDIYNSPLHF.

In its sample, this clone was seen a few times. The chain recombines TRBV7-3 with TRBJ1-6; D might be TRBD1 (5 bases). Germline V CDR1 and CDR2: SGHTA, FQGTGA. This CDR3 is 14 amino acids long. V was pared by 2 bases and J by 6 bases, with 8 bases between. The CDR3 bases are TGTGCCAGCAGCTTATCAGGGCTTAATTCACCCCTCCACTTT. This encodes CASSLSGLNSPLHF.

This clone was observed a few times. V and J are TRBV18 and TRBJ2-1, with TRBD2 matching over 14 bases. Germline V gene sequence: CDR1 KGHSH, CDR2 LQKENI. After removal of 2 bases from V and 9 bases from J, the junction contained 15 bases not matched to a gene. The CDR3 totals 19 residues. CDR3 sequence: CASSPYGLAGGRDGTEQFF. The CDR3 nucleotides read TGTGCCAGCTCACCATATGGACTAGCGGGAGGCCGAGACGGCACTGAGCAGTTCTTC.

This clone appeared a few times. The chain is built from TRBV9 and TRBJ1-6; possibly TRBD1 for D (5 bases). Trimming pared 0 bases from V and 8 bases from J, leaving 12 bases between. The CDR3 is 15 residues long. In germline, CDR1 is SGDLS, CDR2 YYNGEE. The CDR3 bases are TGTGCCAGCAGCGTAGACGGCAGGGTGGATTCACCCCTCCACTTT. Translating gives CASSVDGRVDSPLHF.

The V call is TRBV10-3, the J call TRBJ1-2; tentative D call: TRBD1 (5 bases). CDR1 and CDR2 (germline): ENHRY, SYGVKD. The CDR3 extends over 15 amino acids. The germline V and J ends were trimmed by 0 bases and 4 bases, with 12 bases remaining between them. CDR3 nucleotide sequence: TGTGCCATCAGTGAGTCGACAGCAACATTCTATGGCTACACCTTC. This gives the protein CAISESTATFYGYTF.

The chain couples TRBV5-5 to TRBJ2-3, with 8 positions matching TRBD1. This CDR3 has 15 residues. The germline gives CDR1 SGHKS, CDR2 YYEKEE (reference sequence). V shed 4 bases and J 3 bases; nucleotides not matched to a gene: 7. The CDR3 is CASSAAGTGTDTQYF. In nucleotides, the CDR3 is TGTGCCAGCAGCGCGGCCGGGACAGGTACAGATACGCAGTATTTT.

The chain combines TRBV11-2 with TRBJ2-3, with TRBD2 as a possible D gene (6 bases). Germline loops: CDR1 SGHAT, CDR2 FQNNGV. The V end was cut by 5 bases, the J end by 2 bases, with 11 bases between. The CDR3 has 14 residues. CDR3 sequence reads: CASSRGGSTDTQYF. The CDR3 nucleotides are TGTGCCAGCAGCAGGGGAGGTTCCACAGATACGCAGTATTTT.